This T cell receptor beta chain was captured in a study of T cell changes during pregnancy in multiple sclerosis. Assay used: immunoSEQ multiplex PCR; TCRdb lists only in-frame clones, some missing. The sample has tens of thousands of clones; 91% are singletons. V dropped 1 base and J dropped 7 bases, with 14 bases sitting between them. The germline V gene has CDR1 LGHNA and CDR2 YSLEER. The CDR3 sequence is 16 residues long. The chain recombines TRBV4-3 with TRBJ1-6; the D gene is possibly TRBD1 (6 bases). The material sequenced was peripheral blood, taken after pregnancy. The source of this sequence is a female donor in good health, enrolled as a control in a pregnancy study. The CDR3 spells CASSQGWDTSNSPLHF. CDR3 nucleotides: TGCGCCAGCAGCCAAGGATGGGACACCTCGAATTCACCCCTCCACTTT.